The clone carrying this TCR beta chain was found a few times. Its antigen is still unknown. This CDR3 spans 16 amino acids. Germline V CDR1 and CDR2: SGDLS, YYNGEE. The germline V and J ends were trimmed by 4 bases and 2 bases, with 16 bases remaining between them. TCRdb reprocessed the 5' RACE reads via MiXCR and lists one record per CDR3 protein. The sample records fewer than 650,000 distinct CDR3 sequences, about a fifth being singletons. The data were taken from a study of T cells after yellow fever vaccination. Study results and limitations: A large majority of primary-vaccination clones showed up again after the booster (around 96% CD4, around 90% CD8).

The TCR comes from a man between 18 and 35 years old who received the YFV17D yellow fever vaccine. The source was PBMCs, collected 20 to 25 days after the first yellow fever vaccination. The chain carries TRBV9 and TRBJ2-1; no reliable D call. The CDR3 is CASSPRYRPPYNEQFF. CDR3 DNA sequence: TGTGCCAGCAGCCCCCGTTACAGACCACCCTACAATGAGCAGTTCTTC.